This record concerns one T cell receptor (beta chain) sequence. Antigen: not known. This sample was included in a study of CD8 T cell repertoires and HIV-1 epitope variants. As for the study in general: Tested: three Gag epitope families, Nef HW9 and YT9. Enriched T cells were co-cultured with equal numbers of autologous T cell-negative antigen-presenting cells. 1M T cells were kept uncultured as a baseline.

Sequenced by immunoSEQ multiplex PCR; TCRdb stores in-frame clones only, minus some. The sample lists some 4,400 clones; 65% to 80% were seen once. This sequence was found in a male donor with HIV. The specimen sequenced was cultured CD8+ T cells derived from PBMCs.

CDR3 nucleotides: TGTGCCAGCACCGTAGCGGGAGGGCTCACCGGGGAGCTGTTTTTT. Translation: CASTVAGGLTGELFF. V is TRBV2 and J is TRBJ2-2, with 11 nucleotides matching TRBD2. The germline CDR1 and CDR2 sequences are SNHLY and FYNNEI. The V segment lost 7 bases and the J segment 4 bases; nucleotides outside the gene matches: 5. The CDR3 totals 15 residues.